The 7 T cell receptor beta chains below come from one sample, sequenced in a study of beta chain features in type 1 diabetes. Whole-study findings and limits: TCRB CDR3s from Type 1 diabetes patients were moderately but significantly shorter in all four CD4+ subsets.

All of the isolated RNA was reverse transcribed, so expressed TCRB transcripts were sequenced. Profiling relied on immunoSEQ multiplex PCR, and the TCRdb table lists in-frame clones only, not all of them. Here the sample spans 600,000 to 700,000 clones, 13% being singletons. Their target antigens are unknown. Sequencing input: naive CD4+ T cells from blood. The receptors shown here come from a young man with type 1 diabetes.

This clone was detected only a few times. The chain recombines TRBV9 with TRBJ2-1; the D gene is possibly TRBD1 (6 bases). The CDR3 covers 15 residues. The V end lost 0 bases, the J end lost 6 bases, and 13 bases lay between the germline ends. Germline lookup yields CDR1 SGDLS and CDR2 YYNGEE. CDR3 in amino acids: CASSVGGTLGNEQFF. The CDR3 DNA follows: TGTGCCAGCAGCGTAGGGGGGACACTCGGCAATGAGCAGTTCTTC.

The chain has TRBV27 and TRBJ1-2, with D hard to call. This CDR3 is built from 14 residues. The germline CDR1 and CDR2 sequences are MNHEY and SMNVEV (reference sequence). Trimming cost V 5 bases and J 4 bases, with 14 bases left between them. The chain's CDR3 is CASSHRAETYGYTF. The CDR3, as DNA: TGTGCCAGCAGTCACCGGGCGGAAACCTATGGCTACACCTTC.

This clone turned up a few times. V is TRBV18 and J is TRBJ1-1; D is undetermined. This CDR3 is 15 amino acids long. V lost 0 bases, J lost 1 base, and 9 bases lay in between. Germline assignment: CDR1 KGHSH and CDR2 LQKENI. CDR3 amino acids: CASSPPLGSNTEAFF. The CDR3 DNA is TGTGCCAGCTCACCACCTCTGGGTTCGAACACTGAAGCTTTCTTT.

For the CDR3, the DNA is TGTGCCAGCAGTACTGGGTACGAGCAGTACTTC. The encoded protein is CASSTGYEQYF. The chain combines TRBV6-6 with TRBJ2-7; D not resolved. V was shortened by 5 bases and J by 4 bases, with 6 bases between the two germline ends. In germline, CDR1 is MNHNY, CDR2 SVGAGI (reference sequence). The CDR3 totals 11 residues.

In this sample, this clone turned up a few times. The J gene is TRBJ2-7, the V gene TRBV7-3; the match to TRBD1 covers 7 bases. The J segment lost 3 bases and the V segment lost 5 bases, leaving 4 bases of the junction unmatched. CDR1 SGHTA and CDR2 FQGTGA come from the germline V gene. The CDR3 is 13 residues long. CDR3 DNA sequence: TGTGCCAGCAGCCCAGGGGACAGCTACGAGCAGTACTTC. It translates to CASSPGDSYEQYF.

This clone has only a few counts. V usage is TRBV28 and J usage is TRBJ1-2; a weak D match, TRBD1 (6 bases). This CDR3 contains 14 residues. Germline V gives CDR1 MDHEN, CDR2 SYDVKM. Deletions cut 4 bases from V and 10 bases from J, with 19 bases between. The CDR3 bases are TGTGCCAGCAGTTCACAAGCAGGGACACAATCCTACACCTTC. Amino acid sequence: CASSSQAGTQSYTF.

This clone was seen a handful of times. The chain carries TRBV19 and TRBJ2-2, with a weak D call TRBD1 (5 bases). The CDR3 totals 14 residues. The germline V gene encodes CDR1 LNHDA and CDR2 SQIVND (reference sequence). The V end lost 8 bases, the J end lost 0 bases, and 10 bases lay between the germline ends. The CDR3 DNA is TGTGCCAGTGTCGACAGATCGAACACCGGGGAGCTGTTTTTT. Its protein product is CASVDRSNTGELFF.